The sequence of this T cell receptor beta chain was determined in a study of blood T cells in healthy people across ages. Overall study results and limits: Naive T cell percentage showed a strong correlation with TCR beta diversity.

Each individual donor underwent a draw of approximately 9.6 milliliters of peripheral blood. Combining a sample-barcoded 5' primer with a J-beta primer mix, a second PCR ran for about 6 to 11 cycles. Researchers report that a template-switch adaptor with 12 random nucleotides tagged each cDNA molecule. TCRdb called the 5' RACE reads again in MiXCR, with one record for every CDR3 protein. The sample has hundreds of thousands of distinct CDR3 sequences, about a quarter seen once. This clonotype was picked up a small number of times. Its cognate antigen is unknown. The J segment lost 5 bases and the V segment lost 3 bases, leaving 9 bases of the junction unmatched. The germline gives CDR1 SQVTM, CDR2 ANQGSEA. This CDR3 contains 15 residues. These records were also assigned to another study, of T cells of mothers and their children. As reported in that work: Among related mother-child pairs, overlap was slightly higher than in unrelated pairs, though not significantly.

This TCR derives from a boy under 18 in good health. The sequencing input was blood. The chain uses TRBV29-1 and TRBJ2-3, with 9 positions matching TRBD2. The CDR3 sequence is CSVDVAGGLGDTQYF. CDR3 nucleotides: TGCAGCGTTGATGTCGCGGGGGGGCTCGGAGATACGCAGTATTTT.